This entry lists 9 T cell receptor beta chains sequenced from one sample in a study of T cell clonality in common variable immunodeficiency. Some clones are missing from TCRdb's copy, which holds only in-frame ones; the method was immunoSEQ multiplex PCR. Observed are tens of thousands of clones, no singletons, with the top ten taking roughly 5.3%. The sample was peripheral blood mononuclear cells. These receptors were taken from a person between 18 and 69 years old in good health.

This clone was seen many times. The CDR3 extends 3 residues past the end of the read, so its final part is completed from the germline J gene. The rearrangement links TRBV14 to TRBJ1-1; D uncertain. The CDR3 totals 14 residues. V was clipped by 3 bases and J by 7 bases, with 15 bases between them. The germline CDR1 and CDR2 sequences are SGHDN and FVKESK. The sequenced CDR3 bases are TGTGCCAGCAGCCAGGCTGGACGGCGGGGTGAA. It encodes CASSQAGRRGE. The entire CDR3 reads CASSQAGRRGEAFF.

Ten or more counts support this clone. The CDR3 end lies 3 residues beyond the end of the read and is filled in from the germline J gene. The chain joins TRBV7-2 to TRBJ1-2; D may be TRBD1 (5 bases). Deletions cut 1 base from V and 2 bases from J, with 8 bases between. The CDR3 is 14 residues long. Germline values: CDR1 SGHTA, CDR2 FQGNSA. Incomplete CDR3 DNA: TGTGCCAGCAGCTTAGAGACAGCCAACTATGGC. Translation gives CASSLETANYG. The CDR3 reads in full as CASSLETANYGYTF.

This clone occurred many times. The CDR3 is cut off 3 residues early in the read; its end comes from the germline J gene. The chain couples TRBV20-1 to TRBJ1-1, with TRBD1 matching over 11 bases. CDR3 size: 14 residues. CDR1 is DFQATT, CDR2 SNEGSKA, per germline (reference sequence). This CDR3 is CSARDRGRFLGAFF. The CDR3 DNA, read in part, is TGCAGTGCTAGGGACAGGGGGCGGTTTTTGGGG.

This clone has at least ten counts. The read comes to an end 3 residues before the CDR3 does, leaving the germline J gene to fill in the end. This sequence joins TRBV20-1 and TRBJ2-5, with D perhaps TRBD1 (6 bases). This CDR3 comprises 15 residues. V was cut by 4 bases and J by 1 base, with 16 bases left in between. Germline CDR1 DFQATT, CDR2 SNEGSKA (reference sequence). The CDR3 sequence: CSAIPITGSQETQYF. The sequenced CDR3 bases are TGCAGTGCTATCCCCATTACAGGGTCCCAAGAGACC.

This clone was observed many times. The CDR3 end lies 3 residues beyond the end of the read and is filled in from the germline J gene. J is TRBJ2-3 and V is TRBV7-7; D not certain. Trimming pared 4 bases from V and 2 bases from J, leaving 7 bases between. Germline V gives CDR1 SSHAT, CDR2 FNYEAQ (reference sequence). The length of the CDR3 is 13 residues. CDR3 amino acids: CASSSFPTDTQYF. The DNA read from the CDR3 is TGTGCCAGCAGCTCGTTCCCCACAGATACG.

This clone was counted many times. With the read ending 3 residues before the CDR3 end, the germline J gene is used to fill in that end. This chain joins TRBV19 and TRBJ1-2; 7 nucleotides align to TRBD1. Germline loops: CDR1 LNHDA, CDR2 SQIVND (reference sequence). V lost 3 bases and J lost 1; bases outside the gene matches: 5. This CDR3 is built from 15 residues. The CDR3 sequence: CASSIRQGDNYGYTF. CDR3 bases read: TGTGCCAGTAGTATTCGACAGGGTGATAACTATGGC.

Many counts were recorded for this clone. The read falls 3 residues short of the CDR3 end, and the missing part is taken from the germline J gene. The chain has TRBV20-1 and TRBJ1-5, with 7 bases that match TRBD1. Germline V gene data show CDR1 as DFQATT and CDR2 as SNEGSKA (reference sequence). V was pared by 3 bases and J by 6 bases, with 11 bases of the junction left unmatched. The CDR3 has 15 amino acids. The CDR3 bases that were read are TGCAGTGCTAGCCCGACAGGGATTTTTTTTCAGCCC. It encodes CSASPTGIFFQP. The entire CDR3 is CSASPTGIFFQPQHF.

This clone was counted many times. The read falls 3 residues short of the CDR3 end, and the missing part is taken from the germline J gene. The gene calls are TRBV7-9 and TRBJ1-2, with 7 bases matching TRBD1. Germline V gene data show CDR1 as SEHNR and CDR2 as FQNEAQ (reference sequence). The CDR3 length is 14 residues. CDR3 bases read: TGTGCCAGCAGCCCCTCCCGGGACAGCCTCAGC. Translating gives CASSPSRDSLS. The entire CDR3 protein is CASSPSRDSLSYTF.

This clone was observed many times. The CDR3 end lies 3 residues beyond the end of the read and is filled in from the germline J gene. The chain carries TRBV7-7 and TRBJ2-3, with TRBD1 identical over 7 bases. The CDR3 has 15 amino acids. The junction had 4 bases not matched to a gene; V was cut back by 2 bases and J by 2 bases. Germline CDR1 reads SSHAT; CDR2 reads FNYEAQ (reference sequence). The CDR3 spells CASSLQGQPTDTQYF. Partial CDR3 DNA: TGTGCCAGCAGCTTACAGGGACAGCCCACAGATACG. The variable domain in full, completed from reference TRBV7-7 and TRBJ2-3, reads GAGVSQSPRYKVTKRGQDVTLRCDPISSHATLYWYQQALGQGPEFLTYFNYEAQPDKSGLPSDRFSAERPEGSISTLTIQRTEQRDSAMYRCASSLQGQPTDTQYFGPGTRLTVL.